This T cell receptor (beta chain) was found in a study of shared clonotypes between healthy human individuals. The wider study: Three plates each covered CD4 naive and memory; CD8 naive two, CD8 memory one. Findings and caveats of the study: In general, naive subsets displayed greater estimated richness than memory subsets did.

CD45RO-negative, CCR7-selected cells formed the naive CD8 fraction, which excluded terminally differentiated effector memory CD45RA+ cells. Only Caucasian adults living in Nashville, Tennessee served as donors. Germline values: CDR1 SGHTA, CDR2 FQGNSA. This CDR3 is 15 amino acids long. V lost 1 base and J 1 base, leaving 10 bases between the germline ends. Sequencing used immunoSEQ multiplex PCR; TCRdb keeps in-frame clones, though not all of them. Of hundreds of thousands of clones detected, about 98% appear once; the ten largest clones hold 0.3%. Turning to this clone: Its antigen is currently unknown.

The V gene is TRBV7-2, the J gene TRBJ2-5; D is perhaps TRBD1 or TRBD2 (5 bases each). This receptor was obtained from a man aged 25-45 years in good health. What was sequenced was naive CD8+ T cells sorted from blood. CDR3 nucleotide sequence: TGTGCCAGCAGCTTAGGTGGGGGTCCCCAAGAGACCCAGTACTTC. Its translation: CASSLGGGPQETQYF.